This entry lists 25 T cell receptor beta chains sequenced from one sample in a study of T and B cells in COVID-19 patients. TRB rearrangements were amplified by multiplex PCR with BIOMED2 TRB-A/B primers. A single record per CDR3 protein comes from TCRdb applying MiXCR to the multiplex PCR reads. This table holds under 7,500 distinct CDR3 sequences, roughly a quarter found once. Each TRB amplification used about 250-550 ng of genomic DNA from blood. Sequences were obtained from blood. The source of these receptors is a human donor with active COVID-19.

This clonotype was found a few times. The chain links TRBV5-1 to TRBJ2-1; 14 bases are shared with TRBD2. CDR3 length: 19 amino acids. Germline CDR1 is SGHRS and CDR2 is YFSETQ. V trimming: 3 bases; J trimming: 0 bases; junction bases outside the gene matches: 8. The CDR3 loop is CASSSPGTSGSVSYNEQFF. The CDR3, as DNA: TGCGCCAGCAGCTCTCCCGGGACTAGCGGGAGCGTCTCCTACAATGAGCAGTTCTTC. The complete variable domain, with remaining parts taken from reference TRBV5-1 and TRBJ2-1, reads KAGVTQTPRYLIKTRGQQVTLSCSPISGHRSVSWYQQTPGQGLQFLFEYFSETQRNKGNFPGRFSGRQFSNSRSEMNVSTLELGDSALYLCASSSPGTSGSVSYNEQFFGPGTRLTVL.

The chain couples TRBV29-1 to TRBJ2-1; 8 bases line up with TRBD2. Germline CDR1 is SQVTM and CDR2 is ANQGSEA. The J segment lost 0 bases and the V segment lost 4 bases, leaving 5 bases of the junction unmatched. The length of the CDR3 is 15 residues. This CDR3 is CSVAGGPSSYNEQFF. In nucleotides, the CDR3 is TGCAGCGTTGCGGGGGGGCCTAGCTCCTACAATGAGCAGTTCTTC.

The V and J genes are TRBV27 and TRBJ1-6, with D uncertain. Germline loops: CDR1 MNHEY, CDR2 SMNVEV (reference sequence). The CDR3 covers 12 residues. The germline V and J ends were trimmed by 2 bases and 9 bases, with 5 bases remaining between them. The CDR3: CASSLLGSPLHF. CDR3 DNA sequence: TGTGCCAGCAGTTTACTTGGTTCACCCCTCCACTTT.

By proportion, this clonotype is medium-sized. The chain recombines TRBV19 with TRBJ1-6; 10 nucleotides align to TRBD1. J lost 9 bases, V lost 6 bases, and 5 bases had no gene match. The germline gives CDR1 LNHDA, CDR2 SQIVND (reference sequence). There are 14 residues in the CDR3. The CDR3, as DNA: TGTGCCAGTAGGCCGGGACAGGGGATTTCACCCCTCCACTTT. Its translation: CASRPGQGISPLHF.

J is TRBJ2-7 and V is TRBV4-3; 11 bases are a match to TRBD2. The germline gives CDR1 LGHNA, CDR2 YSLEER. This CDR3 spans 18 amino acids. V trimming: 0 bases; J trimming: 3 bases; junction bases outside the gene matches: 10. CDR3 region: CASSQDLAGGLLNYEQYF. The CDR3 DNA sequence: TGCGCCAGCAGCCAAGACCTAGCGGGAGGTCTCCTAAACTACGAGCAGTACTTC.

This clonotype was counted between two and nine times. The V gene is TRBV11-1, the J gene TRBJ1-2; 7 nucleotides agree with TRBD1. Trimming cost V 5 bases and J 4 bases; bases outside gene matches: 7. The germline gives CDR1 SGHAT, CDR2 FQDESV (reference sequence). This CDR3 region has 14 residues. CDR3 bases: TGTGCCAGCAGCGCCAGGGGGGGCGGCTATGGCTACACCTTC. Translation gives CASSARGGGYGYTF.

This chain uses TRBV6-5 with TRBJ2-7; 10 nucleotides line up with TRBD1. This CDR3 has 14 amino acids. The germline V gene encodes CDR1 MNHEY and CDR2 SVGAGI. V gave up 8 bases and J gave up 2 bases; unmatched junction bases: 6. This CDR3 is CASGYGTGAYEQYF. The CDR3 DNA reads TGTGCCAGCGGCTATGGGACAGGGGCCTACGAGCAGTACTTC.

With regard to this clonotype: This clone may be a read error of a much larger clone one base away. The V gene is TRBV6-4, the J gene TRBJ2-1; D is undetermined. The CDR3 totals 17 residues. CDR1 and CDR2 from the germline V gene are MRHNA and SNTAGT. CDR3 DNA: TGTGCCAGCAGTGACACGTGGACGGGCAGCTCCTACATTGAGCAGTTCTTC. This encodes CASSDTWTGSSYIEQFF.

By sample fraction, this clonotype is medium-sized. The V and J genes are TRBV6-2 or TRBV6-3 and TRBJ2-1, with D maybe TRBD1 (6 bases). Germline V gives CDR1 MNHEY, CDR2 SVGEGT. This CDR3 is 12 amino acids long. Trimming pared 3 bases from V and 15 bases from J, leaving 15 bases between. DNA for the CDR3: TGTGCCAGCAGTTATGGGGGCCTGGTTGCGTTCTTC. This codes for CASSYGGLVAFF.

The rearrangement uses TRBV19 and TRBJ2-7, with D unclear. This CDR3 has 13 residues. V was pared by 6 bases and J by 7 bases, with 16 bases between. Germline CDR1 is LNHDA and CDR2 is SQIVND (reference sequence). The CDR3 sequence: CASRPGHTGEQYF. In nucleotides, the CDR3 is TGTGCCAGTAGACCGGGCCACACCGGGGAGCAGTACTTC.

By share of the sample, this clonotype is medium-sized. The chain links TRBV6-2 or TRBV6-3 to TRBJ2-7; 9 bases match TRBD2. Trimming cost V 5 bases and J 7 bases; bases outside gene matches: 9. CDR3 length: 14 amino acids. Germline V gives CDR1 MNHEY, CDR2 SVGEGT. CDR3 coding DNA: TGTGCCAGCAGTGCTGTCGGACTAGCGCAAGAGCAGTACTTC. It specifies CASSAVGLAQEQYF.

V is TRBV30 and J is TRBJ1-1; D remains unclear. The CDR3 is 11 amino acids. CDR1 and CDR2 (germline): GTSNPN, SVGIG (reference sequence). The V end lost 4 bases, the J end lost 6 bases, and 9 bases lay between the germline ends. CDR3: CAWTHGAEAFF. The CDR3 bases are TGTGCCTGGACACACGGCGCTGAAGCTTTCTTT.

This sequence joins TRBV7-2 and TRBJ1-2, with D possibly being TRBD1 (6 bases). The CDR3 loop spans 11 amino acids. CDR1 is SGHTA, CDR2 FQGNSA, per germline. Trimming left V 4 bases short and J 10 bases short, with 10 bases between. CDR3: CASSYGGDYTF. The CDR3 bases are TGTGCCAGCAGCTACGGGGGCGACTACACCTTC.

This clonotype was observed a few times. The chain combines TRBV5-1 with TRBJ1-1; D gene uncertain. CDR1 is SGHRS and CDR2 is YFSETQ in the germline V gene. Trimming left V 0 bases short and J 2 bases short, with 8 bases between. CDR3 size: 14 residues. The CDR3 DNA follows: TGCGCCAGCAGCTTGGGGACGGCCAACACTGAAGCTTTCTTT. Amino acid sequence: CASSLGTANTEAFF.

This clonotype was detected only a few times. J is TRBJ2-3 and V is TRBV7-2; 10 bases match TRBD2. Per the germline V gene, CDR1 is SGHTA and CDR2 is FQGNSA. The length of the CDR3 is 15 residues. After removal of 3 bases from V and 9 bases from J, the junction contained 9 bases not matched to a gene. CDR3 amino acids: CASSFVPSGRGTQYF. As DNA, the CDR3 is TGTGCCAGCAGCTTCGTTCCTAGCGGGAGAGGAACGCAGTATTTT.

This clonotype qualifies as medium-sized. The chain carries TRBV18 and TRBJ1-2; D is unresolved. This CDR3 has 12 amino acids. V dropped 6 bases and J dropped 6 bases, with 11 bases sitting between them. Germline V lookup: CDR1 KGHSH, CDR2 LQKENI. The DNA for the CDR3 is TGTGCCAGCTCCCTCGGAGAGGATGGCTACACCTTC. Its translation: CASSLGEDGYTF.

The chain recombines TRBV19 with TRBJ2-7, with TRBD2 identical over 10 bases. Germline V gene data show CDR1 as LNHDA and CDR2 as SQIVND (reference sequence). The CDR3 length is 13 residues. The V and J ends lost 4 bases and 4 bases, in that order; junction bases with no gene match: 1. The CDR3 DNA reads as TGTGCCAGTAGTAAGACTAGCGGGTACGAGCAGTACTTC. Translating it yields CASSKTSGYEQYF. Full variable domain (outside the CDR3, taken from reference TRBV19 and TRBJ2-7): DGGITQSPKYLFRKEGQNVTLSCEQNLNHDAMYWYRQDPGQGLRLIYYSQIVNDFQKGDIAEGYSVSREKKESFPLTVTSAQKNPTAFYLCASSKTSGYEQYFGPGTRLTVT.

Relative to its sample, this clonotype is medium-sized. The chain uses TRBV19 and TRBJ2-7, with D tentatively TRBD1 (5 bases). V was pared by 5 bases and J by 2 bases, with 16 bases between. CDR3 length equals 15 residues. Germline V gene sequence: CDR1 LNHDA, CDR2 SQIVND (reference sequence). CDR3 region: CASSLGATATYEQYF. The CDR3 DNA follows: TGTGCCAGTAGTTTAGGGGCGACAGCGACCTACGAGCAGTACTTC.

The rearrangement joins TRBV19 to TRBJ2-7; 8 positions match TRBD1. Germline values: CDR1 LNHDA, CDR2 SQIVND (reference sequence). Trimming removed 7 bases from V and 7 bases from J; junction bases left unmatched: 12. This CDR3 spans 14 amino acids. CDR3 DNA: TGTGCCAGTACCTCAGGGGGCCGGTCCGGGGAGCAGTACTTC. Translation: CASTSGGRSGEQYF.

This clonotype is medium-sized (0.01 to 0.1%) by share. The DNA is left out, because the CDR3 cannot be placed on it with certainty; the CDR3 is given as TCRdb lists it. This chain joins TRBV7-5 and TRBJ2-5; TRBD1, the D gene given by the table, was not confirmed from the DNA. TRBV7-5 is a known pseudogene. Termini included, the CDR3 measures 16 amino acids. The CDR3 loop reads CISVPEEGDSQETQYF.

This sequence joins TRBV7-2 and TRBJ1-1; D is undetermined. CDR1 is SGHTA and CDR2 is FQGNSA in the germline V gene. With 5 bases removed from V and 0 bases from J, the gap between germline ends came to 7 bases. The CDR3 spans 13 residues. Here the CDR3 reads CASSGLVNTEAFF. The CDR3 nucleotides are TGTGCCAGCAGCGGACTTGTGAACACTGAAGCTTTCTTT.

In regard to this clonotype: One junction end disagrees with the germline gene, perhaps due to a read error. V is TRBV4-3 and J is TRBJ2-5, with D possibly being TRBD2 (6 bases). CDR1 and CDR2 (germline): LGHNA, YSLEER. This CDR3 has 15 residues. Here the CDR3 DNA reads TGCGCCATCAGCCAAGAGGCTAGCGCGGCGGAGACCCAGTACTTC. Amino acid sequence: CAISQEASAAETQYF.

This clonotype came up a few times. This chain uses TRBV6-6 with TRBJ2-7; 10 nucleotides agree with TRBD1. J lost 6 bases, V lost 6 bases, and 11 bases had no gene match. The germline CDR1 and CDR2 sequences are MNHNY and SVGAGI (reference sequence). This CDR3 is 15 amino acids long. The CDR3 is CASSQPGQGIIEQYF. DNA of the CDR3: TGTGCCAGCAGCCAACCGGGACAGGGGATAATCGAGCAGTACTTC.

The genes are TRBV5-1 and TRBJ2-7; D not certain. V lost 5 bases to trimming and J lost 4 bases, with 10 bases between them. The CDR3 extends over 12 amino acids. CDR1 is SGHRS, CDR2 YFSETQ, per germline. The CDR3 protein is CASSSDGYEQYF. The CDR3 region has the DNA TGCGCCAGCAGTTCGGACGGGTACGAGCAGTACTTC.

By sample share, this clonotype is medium-sized. The chain couples TRBV19 to TRBJ1-1, with 7 bases fitting TRBD1. The germline V gene has CDR1 LNHDA and CDR2 SQIVND (reference sequence). The CDR3 extends over 16 amino acids. Losses at the gene ends were 3 bases for V and 1 base for J; bases not matched to a gene: 8. In DNA form, the CDR3 reads TGTGCCAGTAGTATGAGACAGGGCCGGGGGAACACTGAAGCTTTCTTT. Translation: CASSMRQGRGNTEAFF. The whole variable domain, remainder taken from reference TRBV19 and TRBJ1-1, is DGGITQSPKYLFRKEGQNVTLSCEQNLNHDAMYWYRQDPGQGLRLIYYSQIVNDFQKGDIAEGYSVSREKKESFPLTVTSAQKNPTAFYLCASSMRQGRGNTEAFFGQGTRLTVV.